Following are 30 T cell receptor beta chains from one sample sequenced in a study of cytomegalovirus exposure and HLA in healthy donors. It was with 60 Vbeta and 13 Jbeta primers that the PCR ran. This table comes from immunoSEQ multiplex PCR, and its TCRdb copy is limited to in-frame clones, with some not included. In the table there are more than 90,000 clones, roughly 69% of which are singletons. The sequencing input was PBMCs. All receptors come from a man aged 50 to 59 in good health and CMV-seronegative.

The V and J genes are TRBV4-2 and TRBJ2-5, with 10 nucleotides matching TRBD2. CDR3 length equals 17 residues. CDR1 is LGHNA and CDR2 is YNFKEQ in the germline V gene. V gave up 0 bases and J gave up 7 bases; unmatched junction bases: 11. This chain's CDR3 is CASSQEVLAGDVATQYF. The CDR3 region has the DNA TGTGCCAGCAGCCAAGAGGTCCTAGCGGGAGATGTTGCGACCCAGTACTTC.

This sequence joins TRBV27 and TRBJ2-2, with no clear D. This CDR3 comprises 14 residues. Germline assignment: CDR1 MNHEY and CDR2 SMNVEV (reference sequence). Deletions cut 11 bases from V and 2 bases from J, with 15 bases between. CDR3 sequence reads: CASRRGRNTGELFF. The DNA of the CDR3 is TGTGCCTCTCGACGCGGCCGAAACACCGGGGAGCTGTTTTTT.

V usage is TRBV10-3 and J usage is TRBJ2-7; 8 bases fit TRBD2. The CDR3 runs to 16 residues. After removal of 2 bases from V and 3 bases from J, the junction contained 9 bases not matched to a gene. CDR1 is ENHRY, CDR2 SYGVKD, per germline. CDR3 sequence: CAISEAGLEIFYEQYV. Here the CDR3 DNA reads TGTGCCATCAGTGAGGCGGGACTAGAAATATTCTACGAGCAGTACGTC.

The chain combines TRBV28 with TRBJ1-5; 9 nucleotides agree with TRBD1. In germline, CDR1 is MDHEN, CDR2 SYDVKM. This CDR3 has 17 amino acids. V lost 6 bases, J lost 1 base, and 10 bases stayed unmatched. CDR3 in amino acids: CASSLKGTGWSNQPQHF. CDR3 nucleotide sequence: TGTGCCAGCAGCCTGAAAGGGACAGGGTGGAGCAATCAGCCCCAGCATTTT.

The chain recombines TRBV5-1 with TRBJ1-4; D possibly corresponds to TRBD1 (5 bases). Germline V gene data show CDR1 as SGHRS and CDR2 as YFSETQ. Trimming took off 0 bases at V and 11 bases at J, with 11 bases between the two ends. There are 13 residues in the CDR3. The CDR3 is CASSLAGVPKLFF. The CDR3, as DNA: TGCGCCAGCAGCTTGGCGGGGGTCCCCAAACTGTTTTTT. The variable domain in full, with the rest retrieved from reference TRBV5-1 and TRBJ1-4, is KAGVTQTPRYLIKTRGQQVTLSCSPISGHRSVSWYQQTPGQGLQFLFEYFSETQRNKGNFPGRFSGRQFSNSRSEMNVSTLELGDSALYLCASSLAGVPKLFFGSGTQLSVL.

V is TRBV5-4 and J is TRBJ2-5; possibly TRBD2 for D (6 bases). The V gene's germline CDR1 is SGHNT and CDR2 YYREEE (reference sequence). The CDR3 covers 15 residues. Trimming took off 6 bases at V and 3 bases at J, with 18 bases between the two ends. The CDR3 region has the DNA TGTGCCAGCACCAAGATGGGGGGAAGCAAAGAGACCCAGTACTTC. This sequence encodes CASTKMGGSKETQYF.

The chain joins TRBV5-4 to TRBJ2-2; the match to TRBD2 covers 11 bases. CDR1 is SGHNT and CDR2 is YYREEE in the germline V gene (reference sequence). V lost 1 base, J lost 3 bases, and 11 bases stayed unmatched. The CDR3 runs 19 residues. CDR3 sequence (DNA): TGTGCCAGCAGCTTGACTAGCGGGGGCCACCCGCAATACACCGGGGAGCTGTTTTTT. It specifies CASSLTSGGHPQYTGELFF.

V is TRBV5-1 and J is TRBJ2-3; tentatively, D is TRBD1 (6 bases). This CDR3 is built from 17 residues. CDR1 is SGHRS and CDR2 is YFSETQ in the germline V gene. Trimming removed 3 bases from V and 4 bases from J, with 21 bases in between. The CDR3 loop reads CASSSISYREISDTQYF. The CDR3 nucleotides are TGCGCCAGCAGCTCAATATCTTACAGGGAAATCTCAGATACGCAGTATTTT.

The chain is built from TRBV6-1 and TRBJ2-1; 7 nucleotides match TRBD1. From germline, CDR1 is MNHNS and CDR2 SASEGT. There are 14 residues in the CDR3. With 5 bases clipped from V and 6 bases from J, the junction kept 7 bases outside the gene matches. CDR3 nucleotides: TGTGCCAGCAGTCTAAGTTGGACAGGCAATGAGCAGTTCTTC. As protein: CASSLSWTGNEQFF.

In its sample, this clone was seen a few times. The V gene is TRBV5-8, the J gene TRBJ1-6; 7 nucleotides line up with TRBD1. V was clipped by 7 bases and J by 6 bases; unmatched bases: 7. The germline V gene has CDR1 SGHTS and CDR2 YDEGEE. This CDR3 region has 14 residues. The CDR3 sequence: CASPPHRGNSPLHF. CDR3 nucleotides: TGTGCCAGCCCCCCGCACAGGGGTAATTCACCCCTCCACTTT.

This chain joins TRBV7-3 and TRBJ2-6, with D perhaps matching TRBD1 (5 bases). Germline CDR1 SGHTA, CDR2 FQGTGA. There are 16 residues in the CDR3. V shed 3 bases and J shed 4 bases, with 13 bases lying between them. The CDR3 reads CASSLSSGSGANVLTF. The CDR3 bases are TGTGCCAGCAGCTTGTCCTCAGGGTCCGGGGCCAACGTCCTGACTTTC.

The chain employs TRBV25-1 and TRBJ1-1, with D perhaps matching TRBD1 (5 bases). V lost 1 base to trimming and J lost 5 bases, with 17 bases between them. CDR3 length: 16 amino acids. The germline V gene encodes CDR1 MGHDK and CDR2 SYGVNS. The CDR3 protein is CASSELSWGLLTEAFF. In nucleotides, the CDR3 is TGTGCCAGCAGTGAATTATCCTGGGGACTGTTAACTGAAGCTTTCTTT.

The chain recombines TRBV6-6 with TRBJ2-7; tentatively, D is TRBD1 (6 bases). The germline V and J ends were trimmed by 5 bases and 0 bases, with 14 bases remaining between them. The CDR3 runs to 15 residues. From germline, CDR1 is MNHNY and CDR2 SVGAGI (reference sequence). The CDR3 spells CASSPTGQSSYEQYF. DNA for the CDR3: TGTGCCAGCAGTCCTACAGGGCAGAGCTCCTACGAGCAGTACTTC.

This clone was seen only a few times. The CDR3 spells CASGASGGGTGELFF. As DNA, the CDR3 is TGTGCCAGCGGGGCATCGGGAGGGGGGACCGGGGAGCTGTTTTTT. The genes are TRBV6-6 and TRBJ2-2; 8 bases agree with TRBD2. CDR1 MNHNY and CDR2 SVGAGI come from the germline V gene (reference sequence). The CDR3 spans 15 residues. Trimming cost V 8 bases and J 5 bases; bases outside gene matches: 10.

This clone was detected a few times. The V call is TRBV10-3, the J call TRBJ2-3; a weak D match, TRBD1 (6 bases). Germline values: CDR1 ENHRY, CDR2 SYGVKD. The V end lost 6 bases, the J end lost 7 bases, and 14 bases lay between the germline ends. This CDR3 comprises 13 residues. CDR3 bases: TGTGCCATCAGCCGGGACACGGAAAATACGCAGTATTTT. It translates to CAISRDTENTQYF.

This clone was seen more than once but under ten times. This chain links TRBV29-1 with TRBJ1-5, with a tentative D call TRBD1 (6 bases). The CDR3 sequence is 13 residues long. Trimming stripped 5 bases from V and 7 bases from J, with 15 bases between. CDR1 SQVTM and CDR2 ANQGSEA come from the germline V gene. The CDR3 nucleotides read TGCAGCGTTCGAACAGGGTCCGGGCAGCCCCAGCATTTT. This sequence encodes CSVRTGSGQPQHF.

The chain employs TRBV7-6 and TRBJ2-1; 7 bases line up with TRBD2. CDR3 length: 15 residues. Losses at the gene ends were 0 bases for V and 4 bases for J; bases not matched to a gene: 3. Germline assignment: CDR1 SGHVS and CDR2 FNYEAQ. The DNA for the CDR3 is TGTGCCAGCAGCTTAGCGGGAGGGCTTTACAATGAGCAGTTCTTC. Residues: CASSLAGGLYNEQFF.

This chain uses TRBV15 with TRBJ2-1; D remains ambiguous. The CDR3 is made up of 16 amino acids. Germline V gene data show CDR1 as LNHNV and CDR2 as YYDKDF (reference sequence). Trimming took off 2 bases at V and 8 bases at J, with 19 bases between the two ends. CDR3 DNA sequence: TGTGCCACCAGCAGACTCCGCGCTAGTATAAGCTATGAGCAGTTCTTC. Residues: CATSRLRASISYEQFF.

In this sample, this clone turned up once. CDR3 sequence reads: CASSSIEIAEAFF. The CDR3, as DNA: TGTGCCAGCAGTTCCATCGAGATTGCTGAAGCTTTCTTT. V and J are TRBV5-4 and TRBJ1-1, with no clear D. V shed 5 bases and J shed 6 bases, with 14 bases lying between them. The CDR3 has 13 residues. Germline lookup yields CDR1 SGHNT and CDR2 YYREEE (reference sequence).

This sequence joins TRBV5-1 and TRBJ1-1, with D tentatively TRBD1 (5 bases). V was clipped by 4 bases and J by 8 bases, with 15 bases between them. The CDR3 contains 13 residues. Germline loops: CDR1 SGHRS, CDR2 YFSETQ. This chain's CDR3 is CASSTGRVSEAFF. The CDR3 nucleotides read TGCGCCAGCAGCACAGGCCGTGTTTCGGAAGCTTTCTTT.

The chain carries TRBV4-1 and TRBJ1-5, with a possible D match to TRBD1 (5 bases). From germline, CDR1 is MGHRA and CDR2 YSYEKL. The length of the CDR3 is 15 residues. V was cut by 4 bases and J by 0 bases, with 10 bases left in between. The CDR3 spells CASSRDRFSNQPQHF. CDR3 DNA: TGCGCCAGCAGCCGCGACAGATTTAGCAATCAGCCCCAGCATTTT.

A few counts support this clone. The chain is built from TRBV6-6 and TRBJ2-5, with TRBD1 as a possible D gene (6 bases). Germline V CDR1 and CDR2: MNHNY, SVGAGI (reference sequence). V was pared by 7 bases and J by 9 bases, with 21 bases between. This CDR3 region has 14 residues. The CDR3 coding sequence is TGTGCCAGCATCTTACAGGGCCCTAACGGGCCCCAGTACTTC. As protein: CASILQGPNGPQYF.

There are a few counts of this clone. V usage is TRBV20-1 and J usage is TRBJ2-7, with 12 bases identical to TRBD2. CDR1 and CDR2 (germline): DFQATT, SNEGSKA (reference sequence). CDR3 length: 11 amino acids. The DNA of the CDR3 is TGCAGTGCTAGGAGTGGACTAGCGGGGTCCGTC. Its translation is CSARSGLAGSV.

The chain recombines TRBV6-5 with TRBJ2-7, with 9 bases fitting TRBD1. CDR1 is MNHEY and CDR2 is SVGAGI in the germline V gene. V dropped 4 bases and J dropped 7; count of bases not matched to a gene: 8. The CDR3 has 14 amino acids. The CDR3 DNA follows: TGTGCCAGCAGTTCCGCACAGGGGGCCGGTGAGCAGTACGTC. Encoded protein: CASSSAQGAGEQYV.

This CDR3 is CASSKRTGDEQYV. The CDR3 coding sequence is TGTGCCAGTAGTAAACGGACAGGGGACGAGCAGTACGTC. The rearrangement uses TRBV19 and TRBJ2-7; 9 bases are shared with TRBD1. Germline V gene data show CDR1 as LNHDA and CDR2 as SQIVND (reference sequence). The CDR3 contains 13 residues. J was trimmed by 5 bases and V by 4 bases; bases with no gene match: 3.

This rearrangement joins TRBV30 to TRBJ1-1, with 10 bases matching TRBD1. CDR1 is GTSNPN and CDR2 is SVGIG in the germline V gene (reference sequence). Germline trimming cut 5 bases from V and 5 bases from J; bases unmatched to any gene: 8. The CDR3 loop spans 14 amino acids. The DNA of the CDR3 is TGTGCCTGGGAACCGGGACAGGGGAGTACTGAAGCTTTCTTT. Translated, it gives CAWEPGQGSTEAFF.

This rearrangement joins TRBV7-9 to TRBJ2-2, with 9 bases fitting TRBD1. There are 14 residues in the CDR3. Germline CDR1 and CDR2: SEHNR and FQNEAQ (reference sequence). J gave up 5 bases and V 4 bases, and 2 bases lay outside the gene matches. CDR3 sequence: CASSSTGGTGELFF. The CDR3 DNA sequence: TGTGCCAGCAGCTCGACAGGGGGAACCGGGGAGCTGTTTTTT. Complete variable domain (other parts from reference TRBV7-9 and TRBJ2-2): DTGVSQNPRHKITKRGQNVTFRCDPISEHNRLYWYRQTLGQGPEFLTYFQNEAQLEKSRLLSDRFSAERPKGSFSTLEIQRTEQGDSAMYLCASSSTGGTGELFFGEGSRLTVL.

V and J are TRBV7-2 and TRBJ2-1; D remains unclear. V gave up 2 bases and J gave up 0 bases, with 11 bases separating them. Germline lookup yields CDR1 SGHTA and CDR2 FQGNSA. The CDR3 is 16 residues long. The DNA for the CDR3 is TGTGCCAGCAGCTTACAACTGCAACCCTCCTACAATGAGCAGTTCTTC. Translation gives CASSLQLQPSYNEQFF. The whole variable domain, filled in from reference TRBV7-2 and TRBJ2-1, reads GAGVSQSPSNKVTEKGKDVELRCDPISGHTALYWYRQSLGQGLEFLIYFQGNSAPDKSGLPSDRFSAERTGGSVSTLTIQRTQQEDSAVYLCASSLQLQPSYNEQFFGPGTRLTVL.

The CDR3 sequence: CASSFVHGRGDTDTQYF. The CDR3 DNA reads as TGTGCCAGCAGCTTTGTACACGGCAGGGGGGACACAGATACGCAGTATTTT. The chain has TRBV7-8 and TRBJ2-3; D is possibly TRBD1 (7 bases). Trimming shortened V by 3 bases and J by 2 bases, and 18 bases separated the two germline ends. In germline, CDR1 is SGHVS, CDR2 FQNEAQ. This CDR3 contains 17 residues.

The rearrangement uses TRBV5-1 and TRBJ2-5, with a tentative D call TRBD2 (10 bases). Germline V gene lookup returns CDR1 SGHRS and CDR2 YFSETQ. This CDR3 contains 18 residues. Deletions cut 3 bases from V and 5 bases from J, with 26 bases between. CDR3 residues: CASSYGQGPTSGTETQYF. In nucleotides, the CDR3 is TGCGCCAGCAGCTATGGACAGGGGCCCACTAGCGGGACGGAGACCCAGTACTTC.